Listed below are T cell receptor beta chains from one sample, sequenced in a study of regulatory T cells in long-lasting Graves disease. TCRdb used MiXCR to reprocess the multiplex PCR reads, holding one entry per CDR3 protein. This repertoire shows around 400,000 distinct CDR3 sequences, over 20% found once; its top ten account for around 15%. This sample comprised peripheral blood mononuclear cells (PBMCs), obtained when the disease was refractory, from a patient treated with antithyroid drugs. These receptors all stem from a female donor with Graves disease. The CDR3 runs from the conserved cysteine through the conserved F or W. D genes are given only for firm matches. The size of a clone is reported for some rows only, either as once, few or many, or as a class for expanded clones.

j_call: TRBJ1-5; v_call: TRBV28; clone_size: many; d_call: .; cdr3_aa: CASVRGNQPQHF; cdr3_nt: TGTGCCAGCGTACGGGGAAATCAGCCCCAGCATTTT
j_call: TRBJ2-4; v_call: TRBV7-8; clone_size: few; d_call: TRBD2; cdr3_aa: CASSLESWWTSGSSFDKNIQYF; cdr3_nt: TGTGCCAGCAGCTTAGAGAGCTGGTGGACTAGCGGGAGTAGTTTTGACAAAAACATTCAGTACTTC
j_call: TRBJ2-7; v_call: TRBV28; clone_size: .; d_call: TRBD2; cdr3_aa: CASSLVSGTEQYF; cdr3_nt: TGTGCCAGCAGTCTAGTTAGCGGGACCGAGCAGTACTTC
j_call: TRBJ1-1; v_call: TRBV7-9; clone_size: .; d_call: .; cdr3_aa: CASSPPGEAFF; cdr3_nt: TGTGCCAGCAGCCCGCCAGGCGAAGCTTTCTTT
j_call: TRBJ1-1; v_call: TRBV11-1; clone_size: many; d_call: .; cdr3_aa: CASTRATTGGTEAFF; cdr3_nt: TGTGCCAGCACCCGGGCGACGACGGGGGGAACTGAAGCTTTCTTT
j_call: TRBJ2-3; v_call: TRBV12-3/TRBV12-4; clone_size: .; d_call: .; cdr3_aa: CASSPGGQSDTQYF; cdr3_nt: TGTGCCAGCAGCCCCGGAGGGCAGTCAGATACGCAGTATTTT
j_call: TRBJ2-7; v_call: TRBV7-9; clone_size: few; d_call: TRBD2; cdr3_aa: CASSAGLAGIYEQYF; cdr3_nt: TGTGCCAGCAGCGCGGGACTAGCGGGGATTTACGAGCAGTACTTC
j_call: TRBJ2-5; v_call: TRBV5-1; clone_size: few; d_call: TRBD1; cdr3_aa: CASSLEGQATQETQYF; cdr3_nt: TGCGCCAGCAGCTTGGAAGGACAGGCAACTCAAGAGACCCAGTACTTC
j_call: TRBJ2-7; v_call: TRBV9; clone_size: many; d_call: TRBD1; cdr3_aa: CASSEGTGGFYEQYF; cdr3_nt: TGTGCCAGCAGTGAAGGGACAGGGGGATTCTACGAGCAGTACTTC
j_call: TRBJ2-3; v_call: TRBV7-8; clone_size: .; d_call: TRBD1; cdr3_aa: CASSLGTGMDTQYF; cdr3_nt: TGTGCCAGCAGCCTCGGGACAGGGATGGATACGCAGTATTTT
j_call: TRBJ2-7; v_call: TRBV20-1; clone_size: few; d_call: .; cdr3_aa: CSAREGSPREQYF; cdr3_nt: TGCAGTGCTAGAGAAGGCAGTCCGCGGGAGCAGTACTTC
j_call: TRBJ1-1; v_call: TRBV7-9; clone_size: many; d_call: .; cdr3_aa: CASSLDTGPRNTEAFF; cdr3_nt: TGTGCCAGCAGCTTAGACACAGGCCCCCGTAACACTGAAGCTTTCTTT
j_call: TRBJ2-2; v_call: TRBV19; clone_size: .; d_call: TRBD2; cdr3_aa: CASSNRGRDTGELFF; cdr3_nt: TGTGCCAGTAGTAATCGCGGGAGGGACACCGGGGAGCTGTTTTTT
j_call: TRBJ1-1; v_call: TRBV7-9; clone_size: many; d_call: .; cdr3_aa: CASSLEENTEAFF; cdr3_nt: TGTGCCAGCAGCTTGGAAGAGAACACTGAAGCTTTCTTT
j_call: TRBJ1-5; v_call: TRBV30; clone_size: .; d_call: .; cdr3_aa: CAWSEGRDNQPQHF; cdr3_nt: TGTGCCTGGAGTGAGGGGAGGGATAATCAGCCCCAGCATTTT
j_call: TRBJ1-2; v_call: TRBV3-1; clone_size: many; d_call: .; cdr3_aa: CASSQAQGAYGYTF; cdr3_nt: TGTGCCAGCAGCCAAGCCCAGGGTGCCTATGGCTACACCTTC
j_call: TRBJ2-6; v_call: TRBV4-1; clone_size: few; d_call: .; cdr3_aa: CASSQDGSGANVLTF; cdr3_nt: TGCGCCAGCAGCCAAGACGGGTCTGGGGCCAACGTCCTGACTTTC
j_call: TRBJ2-7; v_call: TRBV14; clone_size: few; d_call: .; cdr3_aa: CASSQDKEQYF; cdr3_nt: TGTGCCAGCAGCCAAGATAAGGAGCAGTACTTC
j_call: TRBJ1-3; v_call: TRBV20-1; clone_size: few; d_call: .; cdr3_aa: CSARDMGPGNTIYF; cdr3_nt: TGCAGTGCTAGAGATATGGGTCCTGGAAACACCATATATTTT